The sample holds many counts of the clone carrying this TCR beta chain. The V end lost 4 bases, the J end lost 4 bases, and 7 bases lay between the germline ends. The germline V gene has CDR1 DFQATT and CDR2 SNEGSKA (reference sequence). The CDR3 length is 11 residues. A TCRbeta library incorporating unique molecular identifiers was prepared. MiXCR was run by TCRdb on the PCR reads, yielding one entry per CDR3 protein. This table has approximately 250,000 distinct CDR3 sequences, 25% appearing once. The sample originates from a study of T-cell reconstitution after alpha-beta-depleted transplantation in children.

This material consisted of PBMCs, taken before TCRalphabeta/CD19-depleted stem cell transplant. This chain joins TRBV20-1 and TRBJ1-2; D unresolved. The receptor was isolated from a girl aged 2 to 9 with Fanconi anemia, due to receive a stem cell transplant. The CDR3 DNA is TGCAGTGCTACGAAGTCCTATGGCTACACCTTC. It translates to CSATKSYGYTF.